This TCR beta chain was profiled in a study of blood T cell repertoires in COVID-19. Some clones are missing from TCRdb's copy, which holds only in-frame ones; the method was immunoSEQ multiplex PCR. The table lists a few hundred thousand clones, 80% of them singletons. Enrolled through a virtual design, the participants were between 18 and 89 years of age and came from approximately 25 US areas. The specimen was PBMCs or T cells enriched from blood (not recorded which). The sequence derives from a woman aged 40-49 years with acute COVID-19.

CDR3 DNA sequence: TGTGCCAGCAGCTGGAACAGGGGACGGGAGACCCAGTACTTC. It encodes CASSWNRGRETQYF. V usage is TRBV11-2 and J usage is TRBJ2-5; 7 bases line up with TRBD1. The CDR3 sequence is 14 residues long. With V trimmed by 4 bases and J by 5 bases, 7 bases remained unmatched. Germline CDR1 reads SGHAT; CDR2 reads FQNNGV.